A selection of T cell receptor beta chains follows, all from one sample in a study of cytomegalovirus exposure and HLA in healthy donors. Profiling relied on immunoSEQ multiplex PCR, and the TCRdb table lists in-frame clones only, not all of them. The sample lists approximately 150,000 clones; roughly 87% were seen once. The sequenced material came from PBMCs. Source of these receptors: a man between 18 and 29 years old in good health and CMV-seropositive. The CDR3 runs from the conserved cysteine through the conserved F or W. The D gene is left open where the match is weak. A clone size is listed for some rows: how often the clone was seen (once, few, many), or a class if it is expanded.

CDR3: CAILTSGTGNYGYTF
DNA: TGTGCCATCCTAACCTCCGGGACAGGGAACTATGGCTACACCTTC
J: TRBJ1-2
size: -
D: TRBD1
V: TRBV28

CDR3: CASRARGNEQFF
DNA: TGTGCCAGCAGGGCCCGAGGGAATGAGCAGTTCTTC
J: TRBJ2-1
size: -
D: -
V: TRBV7-6

CDR3: CACGSQDRSRYQPQHF
DNA: TGTGCCTGCGGATCACAGGATCGATCTAGATATCAGCCCCAGCATTTT
J: TRBJ1-5
size: -
D: -
V: TRBV5-8

CDR3: CAWRLRGWRAEAFF
DNA: TGTGCCTGGAGATTGCGGGGTTGGCGGGCTGAAGCTTTCTTT
J: TRBJ1-1
size: -
D: -
V: TRBV30

CDR3: CASSTTGEYTEAFF
DNA: TGTGCCAGTAGTACGACAGGGGAGTACACTGAAGCTTTCTTT
J: TRBJ1-1
size: few
D: TRBD1
V: TRBV19

CDR3: CAISEGQGLNTIYF
DNA: TGTGCCATCAGTGAGGGCCAGGGATTAAACACCATATATTTT
J: TRBJ1-3
size: -
D: -
V: TRBV10-3

CDR3: CASSFARDTLYEQYF
DNA: TGTGCCAGCAGCTTCGCTCGGGACACCCTCTACGAGCAGTACTTC
J: TRBJ2-7
size: -
D: -
V: TRBV11-2

CDR3: CASRTGNTEAFF
DNA: TGTGCCAGCAGGACAGGGAACACTGAAGCTTTCTTT
J: TRBJ1-1
size: -
D: -
V: TRBV5-6

CDR3: CASSIASGSRPYNEQFF
DNA: TGTGCCAGTAGTATAGCTAGCGGGAGTAGGCCCTACAATGAGCAGTTCTTC
J: TRBJ2-1
size: -
D: TRBD2
V: TRBV19

CDR3: CSDQLATEQFF
DNA: TGCAGCGACCAACTAGCTACTGAGCAGTTCTTC
J: TRBJ2-1
size: -
D: -
V: TRBV29-1

CDR3: CASSAPLRGGDLGELFF
DNA: TGTGCCAGCAGTGCCCCTCTACGGGGGGGGGACCTCGGGGAGCTGTTTTTT
J: TRBJ2-2
size: -
D: TRBD2
V: TRBV25-1

CDR3: CASSLELAGFYEQYF
DNA: TGTGCCAGCAGCTTGGAACTAGCGGGGTTCTACGAGCAGTACTTC
J: TRBJ2-7
size: -
D: TRBD2
V: TRBV5-4

CDR3: CAWSVGSGGSEQYF
DNA: TGTGCCTGGAGTGTGGGTAGCGGGGGATCCGAGCAGTACTTC
J: TRBJ2-7
size: -
D: TRBD2
V: TRBV30

CDR3: CASSVAGTGGGYTF
DNA: TGTGCCAGCAGCGTAGCCGGGACAGGGGGGGGCTACACCTTC
J: TRBJ1-2
size: -
D: TRBD1
V: TRBV7-2

CDR3: CASTSGGAGPDTQYF
DNA: TGTGCCAGCACGAGCGGGGGGGCCGGCCCAGATACGCAGTATTTT
J: TRBJ2-3
size: -
D: TRBD2
V: TRBV28

CDR3: CASSPDRAILSYEQYF
DNA: TGCGCCAGCAGCCCGGACAGGGCCATTCTCTCCTACGAGCAGTACTTC
J: TRBJ2-7
size: -
D: TRBD1
V: TRBV5-1

CDR3: CASSPGQGPSYEQYF
DNA: TGTGCCAGTAGCCCGGGACAGGGACCCTCCTACGAGCAGTACTTC
J: TRBJ2-7
size: -
D: TRBD1
V: TRBV19

CDR3: CASSLGGSSSGNTIYF
DNA: TGTGCCAGCAGCTTGGGGGGCAGCTCCTCTGGAAACACCATATATTTT
J: TRBJ1-3
size: -
D: -
V: TRBV5-4

CDR3: CSVEDLSSGANVLTF
DNA: TGCAGCGTTGAAGATTTGAGCTCTGGGGCCAACGTCCTGACTTTC
J: TRBJ2-6
size: once
D: -
V: TRBV29-1

CDR3: CASSGQVAGEAYEQYF
DNA: TGCGCCAGCAGCGGCCAAGTAGCGGGAGAGGCCTACGAGCAGTACTTC
J: TRBJ2-7
size: -
D: TRBD2
V: TRBV5-1

CDR3: CASSEGGDATYEQYF
DNA: TGTGCCAGCAGTGAAGGGGGGGACGCGACCTACGAGCAGTACTTC
J: TRBJ2-7
size: -
D: -
V: TRBV6-1

CDR3: CASSLGEYQPQHF
DNA: TGTGCCAGCAGTTTAGGAGAATATCAGCCCCAGCATTTT
J: TRBJ1-5
size: -
D: -
V: TRBV6-6

CDR3: CASSSPDWSYNEQFF
DNA: TGTGCCAGCAGCTCTCCGGACTGGTCCTACAATGAGCAGTTCTTC
J: TRBJ2-1
size: -
D: -
V: TRBV11-2

CDR3: CASSFEGANYGYTF
DNA: TGCGCCAGCAGCTTCGAGGGGGCTAACTATGGCTACACCTTC
J: TRBJ1-2
size: -
D: -
V: TRBV5-1

CDR3: CASSPWTSGAQETQYF
DNA: TGTGCCAGCAGCCCTTGGACTAGCGGGGCCCAAGAGACCCAGTACTTC
J: TRBJ2-5
size: -
D: TRBD2
V: TRBV9

CDR3: CASSFTDEQFF
DNA: TGTGCCAGCAGTTTTACGGATGAGCAGTTCTTC
J: TRBJ2-1
size: -
D: -
V: TRBV5-4

CDR3: CASSLIIGVHEQFF
DNA: TGTGCCAGCAGCTTAATTATAGGGGTGCATGAGCAGTTCTTC
J: TRBJ2-1
size: once
D: -
V: TRBV5-4

CDR3: CSVDRAGSGNTIYF
DNA: TGCAGCGTTGATAGAGCAGGCTCTGGAAACACCATATATTTT
J: TRBJ1-3
size: -
D: -
V: TRBV29-1

CDR3: CASSTTGGDPRETQYF
DNA: TGTGCCAGCAGTACTACTGGCGGGGATCCGAGGGAGACCCAGTACTTC
J: TRBJ2-5
size: -
D: -
V: TRBV9

CDR3: CASSYGANEQFF
DNA: TGTGCCAGCAGTTACGGGGCAAATGAGCAGTTCTTC
J: TRBJ2-1
size: -
D: -
V: TRBV6-5

CDR3: CASRGASTDTQYF
DNA: TGTGCCAGCAGGGGGGCCAGCACAGATACGCAGTATTTT
J: TRBJ2-3
size: -
D: -
V: TRBV27

CDR3: CASSLVDRLDYEQYF
DNA: TGTGCCAGCAGCTTGGTGGACAGATTGGATTACGAGCAGTACTTC
J: TRBJ2-7
size: -
D: -
V: TRBV5-4

CDR3: CASSPTAGTAYNEQFF
DNA: TGTGCCAGCAGCCCTACTGCCGGGACAGCATACAATGAGCAGTTCTTC
J: TRBJ2-1
size: -
D: TRBD1
V: TRBV5-4

CDR3: CASSARERLMNYGYTF
DNA: TGTGCCAGTAGTGCCCGGGAGAGGTTAATGAACTATGGCTACACCTTC
J: TRBJ1-2
size: -
D: -
V: TRBV19

CDR3: CSLSGTSGSTDTQYF
DNA: TGCAGCTTATCCGGGACTAGCGGTAGCACAGATACGCAGTATTTT
J: TRBJ2-3
size: -
D: TRBD2
V: TRBV29-1

CDR3: CSVGGAAEAFF
DNA: TGCAGCGTTGGTGGGGCAGCTGAAGCTTTCTTT
J: TRBJ1-1
size: -
D: -
V: TRBV29-1

CDR3: CASSKTGEMNTEAFF
DNA: TGTGCCAGTAGTAAGACAGGCGAGATGAACACTGAAGCTTTCTTT
J: TRBJ1-1
size: -
D: -
V: TRBV19

CDR3: CASRGTTGNTIYF
DNA: TGTGCCAGCAGGGGGACAACTGGAAACACCATATATTTT
J: TRBJ1-3
size: -
D: -
V: TRBV4-2

CDR3: CASSPFFRANEKLFF
DNA: TGCGCCAGCAGCCCGTTTTTTCGAGCTAATGAAAAACTGTTTTTT
J: TRBJ1-4
size: -
D: -
V: TRBV4-1

CDR3: CASSLGTGGAGNEQFF
DNA: TGTGCCAGCAGCCTCGGTACAGGGGGCGCAGGCAATGAGCAGTTCTTC
J: TRBJ2-1
size: -
D: TRBD1
V: TRBV11-3

CDR3: CASSPSHSGNTIYF
DNA: TGTGCCAGCTCACCGTCACACTCTGGAAACACCATATATTTT
J: TRBJ1-3
size: -
D: -
V: TRBV18

CDR3: CASSLPGNTEAFF
DNA: TGTGCCAGCAGTCTGCCGGGGAACACTGAAGCTTTCTTT
J: TRBJ1-1
size: -
D: -
V: TRBV27

CDR3: CASRMDRGQNQPQHF
DNA: TGTGCCAGCAGAATGGACAGGGGGCAAAATCAGCCCCAGCATTTT
J: TRBJ1-5
size: -
D: TRBD1
V: TRBV27

CDR3: CASSLGGGDRVGGYTF
DNA: TGTGCCAGCAGCTTAGGAGGAGGGGACAGGGTTGGTGGCTACACCTTC
J: TRBJ1-2
size: -
D: TRBD1
V: TRBV7-9

CDR3: CASSFGRGNYGYTF
DNA: TGCGCCAGCAGTTTTGGGAGGGGTAACTATGGCTACACCTTC
J: TRBJ1-2
size: -
D: -
V: TRBV5-1

CDR3: CASSRQSYNEKLFF
DNA: TGTGCCAGCAGTAGACAGAGCTATAATGAAAAACTGTTTTTT
J: TRBJ1-4
size: -
D: -
V: TRBV6-5

CDR3: CASTEWGLQGAGEQFF
DNA: TGCGCCAGCACCGAGTGGGGACTCCAGGGGGCTGGTGAGCAGTTCTTC
J: TRBJ2-1
size: -
D: TRBD1
V: TRBV5-1

CDR3: CASSQPLQGKRGNIQYF
DNA: TGCGCCAGCAGCCAGCCCCTACAGGGTAAGAGGGGAAACATTCAGTACTTC
J: TRBJ2-4
size: -
D: -
V: TRBV4-1

CDR3: CASSTDRVDYGYTF
DNA: TGTGCCAGTAGTACGGACAGGGTGGACTATGGCTACACCTTC
J: TRBJ1-2
size: -
D: TRBD1
V: TRBV19

CDR3: CASSNSGSNTEAFF
DNA: TGTGCCAGCAGTAATTCAGGCTCGAACACTGAAGCTTTCTTT
J: TRBJ1-1
size: -
D: -
V: TRBV5-5

CDR3: CASRRGTENTGELFF
DNA: TGTGCCAGCAGGCGAGGGACAGAGAACACCGGGGAGCTGTTTTTT
J: TRBJ2-2
size: -
D: TRBD1
V: TRBV27

CDR3: CASSDSGTVFYTF
DNA: TGTGCCAGCAGTGACTCGGGGACAGTCTTTTACACCTTC
J: TRBJ1-2
size: many
D: TRBD1
V: TRBV6-4

CDR3: CASSLAGDSGASYEQYF
DNA: TGCGCCAGCAGCTTGGCCGGCGACAGTGGGGCATCCTACGAGCAGTACTTC
J: TRBJ2-7
size: once
D: -
V: TRBV5-1

CDR3: CAWSAGLAGGYEQYF
DNA: TGTGCCTGGAGTGCTGGACTAGCGGGGGGGTACGAGCAGTACTTC
J: TRBJ2-7
size: -
D: TRBD2
V: TRBV30

CDR3: CASSLTGIEIETQYF
DNA: TGTGCCAGCAGTTTGACAGGGATAGAAATTGAGACCCAGTACTTC
J: TRBJ2-5
size: -
D: TRBD1
V: TRBV27

CDR3: CASSLVAGGSYGYTF
DNA: TGCGCCAGCAGCTTGGTGGCAGGTGGGTCCTATGGCTACACCTTC
J: TRBJ1-2
size: -
D: -
V: TRBV5-1

CDR3: CASSLGAYNEQFF
DNA: TGTGCCAGCAGCTTAGGAGCTTACAATGAGCAGTTCTTC
J: TRBJ2-1
size: -
D: -
V: TRBV13

CDR3: CASSLGPGAYEQYF
DNA: TGTGCCAGCAGCTTAGGGCCGGGAGCCTACGAGCAGTACTTC
J: TRBJ2-7
size: -
D: -
V: TRBV7-2

CDR3: CASSLPTGGQNSPLHF
DNA: TGTGCCAGCAGCTTACCGACAGGGGGGCAGAATTCACCCCTCCACTTT
J: TRBJ1-6
size: -
D: TRBD1
V: TRBV11-2

CDR3: CASGGQETQYF
DNA: TGTGCCAGCGGGGGGCAAGAGACCCAGTACTTC
J: TRBJ2-5
size: -
D: -
V: TRBV2